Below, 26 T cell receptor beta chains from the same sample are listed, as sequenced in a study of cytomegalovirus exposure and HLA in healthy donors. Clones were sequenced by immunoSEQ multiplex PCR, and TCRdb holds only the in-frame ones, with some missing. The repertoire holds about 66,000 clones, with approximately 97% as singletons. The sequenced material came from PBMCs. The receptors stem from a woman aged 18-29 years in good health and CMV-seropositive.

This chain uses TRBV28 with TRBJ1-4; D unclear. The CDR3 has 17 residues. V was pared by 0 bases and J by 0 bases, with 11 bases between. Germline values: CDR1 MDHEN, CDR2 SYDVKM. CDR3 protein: CASSLWLASSTNEKLFF. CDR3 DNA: TGTGCCAGCAGTTTATGGCTTGCGAGCTCAACTAATGAAAAACTGTTTTTT. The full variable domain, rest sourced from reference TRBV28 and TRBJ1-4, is DVKVTQSSRYLVKRTGEKVFLECVQDMDHENMFWYRQDPGLGLRLIYFSYDVKMKEKGDIPEGYSVSREKKERFSLILESASTNQTSMYLCASSLWLASSTNEKLFFGSGTQLSVL.

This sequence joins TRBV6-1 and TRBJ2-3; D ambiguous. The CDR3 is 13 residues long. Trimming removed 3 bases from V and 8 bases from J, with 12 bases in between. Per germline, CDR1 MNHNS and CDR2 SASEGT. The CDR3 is CASSDSVRGTQYF. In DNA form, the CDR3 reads TGTGCCAGCAGTGACTCAGTTCGAGGTACGCAGTATTTT.

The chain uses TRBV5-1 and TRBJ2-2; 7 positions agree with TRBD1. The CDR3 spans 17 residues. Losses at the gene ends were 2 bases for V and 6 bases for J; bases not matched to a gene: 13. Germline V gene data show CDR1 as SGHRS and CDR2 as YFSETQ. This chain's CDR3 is CASSLTTRGMGAGELFF. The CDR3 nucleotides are TGCGCCAGCAGCTTAACCACCAGGGGGATGGGTGCCGGGGAGCTGTTTTTT.

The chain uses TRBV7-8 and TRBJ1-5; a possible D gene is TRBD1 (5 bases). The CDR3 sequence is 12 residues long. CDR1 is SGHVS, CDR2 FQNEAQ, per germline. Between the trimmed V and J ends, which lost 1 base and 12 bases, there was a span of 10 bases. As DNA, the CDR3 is TGTGCCAGCAGCTTAGAAAGGGGTGGCCAGCATTTT. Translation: CASSLERGGQHF.

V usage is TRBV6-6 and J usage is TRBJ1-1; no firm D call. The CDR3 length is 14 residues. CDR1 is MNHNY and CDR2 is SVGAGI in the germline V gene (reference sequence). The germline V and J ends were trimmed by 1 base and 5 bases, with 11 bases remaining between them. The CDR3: CASSYYREDTEAFF. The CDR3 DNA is TGTGCCAGCAGTTACTACCGGGAGGATACTGAAGCTTTCTTT.

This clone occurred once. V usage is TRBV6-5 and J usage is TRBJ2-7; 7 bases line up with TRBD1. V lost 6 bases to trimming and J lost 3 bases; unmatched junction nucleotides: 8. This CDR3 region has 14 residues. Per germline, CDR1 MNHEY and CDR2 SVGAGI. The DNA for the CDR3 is TGTGCCAGCAGCCAAGACAGGGTTGACTACGAGCAGTACTTC. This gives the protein CASSQDRVDYEQYF.

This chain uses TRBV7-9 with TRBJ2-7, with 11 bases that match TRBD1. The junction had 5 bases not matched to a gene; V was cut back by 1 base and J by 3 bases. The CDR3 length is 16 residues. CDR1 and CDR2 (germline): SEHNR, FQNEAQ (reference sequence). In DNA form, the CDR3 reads TGTGCCAGCAGCTTAGGCCTCGGGACAGGGGGCTACGAGCAGTACTTC. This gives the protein CASSLGLGTGGYEQYF.

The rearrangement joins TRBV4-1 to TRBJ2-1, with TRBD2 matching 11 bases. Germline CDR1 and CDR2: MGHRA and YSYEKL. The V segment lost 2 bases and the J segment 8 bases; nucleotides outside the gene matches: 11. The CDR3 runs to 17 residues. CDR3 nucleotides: TGCGCCAGCAGCCAACCTACAACTAGCGGGAGACTCTATGAGCAGTTCTTC. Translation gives CASSQPTTSGRLYEQFF.

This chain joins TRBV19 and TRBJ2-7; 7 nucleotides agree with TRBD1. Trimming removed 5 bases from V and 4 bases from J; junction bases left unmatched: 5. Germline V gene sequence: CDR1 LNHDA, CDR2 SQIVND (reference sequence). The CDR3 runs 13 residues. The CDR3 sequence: CASSPRQGYEQYF. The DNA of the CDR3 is TGTGCCAGTAGTCCAAGACAGGGTTACGAGCAGTACTTC.

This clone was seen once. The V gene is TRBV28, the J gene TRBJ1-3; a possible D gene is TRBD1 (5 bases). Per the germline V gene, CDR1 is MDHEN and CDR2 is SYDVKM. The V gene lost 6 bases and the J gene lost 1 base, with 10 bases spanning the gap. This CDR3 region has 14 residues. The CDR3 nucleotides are TGTGCCAGCAGGGGCAGGGCATCTGGAAACACCATATATTTT. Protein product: CASRGRASGNTIYF.

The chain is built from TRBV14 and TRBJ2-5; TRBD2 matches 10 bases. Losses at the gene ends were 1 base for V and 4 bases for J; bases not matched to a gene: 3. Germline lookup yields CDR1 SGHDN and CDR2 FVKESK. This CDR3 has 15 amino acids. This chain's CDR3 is CASSQVASGRETQYF. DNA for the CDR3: TGTGCCAGCAGCCAAGTTGCTAGCGGGAGAGAGACCCAGTACTTC.

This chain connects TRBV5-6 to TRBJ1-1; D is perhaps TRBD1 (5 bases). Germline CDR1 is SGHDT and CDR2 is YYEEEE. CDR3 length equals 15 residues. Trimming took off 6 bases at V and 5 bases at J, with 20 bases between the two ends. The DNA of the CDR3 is TGTGCCAGCAATCCGCTGACGGGGGGAGGGACTGAAGCTTTCTTT. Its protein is CASNPLTGGGTEAFF.

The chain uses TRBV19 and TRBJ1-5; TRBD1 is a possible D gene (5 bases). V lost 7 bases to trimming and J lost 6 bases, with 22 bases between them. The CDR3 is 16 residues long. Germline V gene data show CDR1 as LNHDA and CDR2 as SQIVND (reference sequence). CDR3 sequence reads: CASTPIRAGVLQPQHF. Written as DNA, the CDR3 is TGTGCCAGTACCCCCATCAGGGCGGGGGTCCTTCAGCCCCAGCATTTT.

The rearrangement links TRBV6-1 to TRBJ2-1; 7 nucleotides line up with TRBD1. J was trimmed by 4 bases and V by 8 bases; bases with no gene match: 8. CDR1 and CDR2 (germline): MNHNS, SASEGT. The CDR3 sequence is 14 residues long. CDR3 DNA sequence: TGTGCCAGCCTCCGTGACAGGGCTTACAATGAGCAGTTCTTC. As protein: CASLRDRAYNEQFF.

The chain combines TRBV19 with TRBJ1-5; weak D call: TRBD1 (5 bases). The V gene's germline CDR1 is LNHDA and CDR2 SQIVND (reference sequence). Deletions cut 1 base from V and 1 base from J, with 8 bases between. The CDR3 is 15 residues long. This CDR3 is CASSIGGGSNQPQHF. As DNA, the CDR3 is TGTGCCAGTAGTATAGGCGGGGGAAGCAATCAGCCCCAGCATTTT.

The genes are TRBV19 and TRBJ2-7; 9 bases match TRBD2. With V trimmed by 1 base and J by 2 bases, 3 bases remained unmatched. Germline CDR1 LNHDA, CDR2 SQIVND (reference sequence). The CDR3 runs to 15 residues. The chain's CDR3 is CASSIGLAGTYEQYF. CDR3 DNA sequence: TGTGCCAGTAGTATAGGTCTAGCGGGGACCTACGAGCAGTACTTC.

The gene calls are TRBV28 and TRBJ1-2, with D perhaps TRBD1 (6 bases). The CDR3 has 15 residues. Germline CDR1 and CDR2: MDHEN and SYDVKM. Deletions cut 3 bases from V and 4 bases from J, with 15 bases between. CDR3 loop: CASSFNGGAFYGYTF. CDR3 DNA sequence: TGTGCCAGCAGTTTTAATGGGGGCGCGTTCTATGGCTACACCTTC.

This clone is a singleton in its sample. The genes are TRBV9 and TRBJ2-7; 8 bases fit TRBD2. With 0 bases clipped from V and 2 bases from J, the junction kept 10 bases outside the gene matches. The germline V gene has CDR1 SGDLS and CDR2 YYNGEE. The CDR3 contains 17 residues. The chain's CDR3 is CASSVAHWLAGPYEQYF. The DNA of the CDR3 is TGTGCCAGCAGCGTAGCGCATTGGCTAGCGGGTCCCTACGAGCAGTACTTC.

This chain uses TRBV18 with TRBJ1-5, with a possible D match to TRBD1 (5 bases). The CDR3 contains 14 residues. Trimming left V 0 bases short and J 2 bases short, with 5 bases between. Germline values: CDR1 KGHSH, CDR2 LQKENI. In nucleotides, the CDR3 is TGTGCCAGCTCACCACCGACAGGCAATCAGCCCCAGCATTTT. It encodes CASSPPTGNQPQHF.

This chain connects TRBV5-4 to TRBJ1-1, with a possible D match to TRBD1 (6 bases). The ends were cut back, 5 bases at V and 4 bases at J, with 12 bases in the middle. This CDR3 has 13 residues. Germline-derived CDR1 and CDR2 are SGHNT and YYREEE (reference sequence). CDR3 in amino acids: CASRGAGATEAFF. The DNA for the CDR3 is TGTGCCAGCAGAGGGGCGGGGGCCACTGAAGCTTTCTTT.

The CDR3 is CASSSPDRFSFYGYTF. The DNA of the CDR3 is TGTGCCAGCAGCTCTCCCGACAGGTTCTCCTTCTATGGCTACACCTTC. The rearrangement links TRBV5-4 to TRBJ1-2, with a tentative D call TRBD1 (6 bases). With 3 bases removed from V and 4 bases from J, the gap between germline ends came to 19 bases. The V gene's germline CDR1 is SGHNT and CDR2 YYREEE (reference sequence). There are 16 residues in the CDR3. Full variable domain (outside the CDR3, taken from reference TRBV5-4 and TRBJ1-2): ETGVTQSPTHLIKTRGQQVTLRCSSQSGHNTVSWYQQALGQGPQFIFQYYREEENGRGNFPPRFSGLQFPNYSSELNVNALELDDSALYLCASSSPDRFSFYGYTFGSGTRLTVV.

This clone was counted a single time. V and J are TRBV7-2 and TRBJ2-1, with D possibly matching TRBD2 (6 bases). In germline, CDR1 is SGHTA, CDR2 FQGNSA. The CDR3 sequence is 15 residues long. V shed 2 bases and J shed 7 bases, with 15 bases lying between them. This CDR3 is CASSLQRVGENEQFF. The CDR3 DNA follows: TGTGCCAGCAGCTTACAGCGGGTGGGGGAGAATGAGCAGTTCTTC.

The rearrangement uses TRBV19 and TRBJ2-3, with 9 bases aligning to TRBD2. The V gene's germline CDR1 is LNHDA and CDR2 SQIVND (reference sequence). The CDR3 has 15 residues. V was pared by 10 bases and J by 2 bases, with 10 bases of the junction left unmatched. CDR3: CATSGLAQITDTQYF. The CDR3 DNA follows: TGTGCCACTTCAGGACTAGCGCAAATCACAGATACGCAGTATTTT.

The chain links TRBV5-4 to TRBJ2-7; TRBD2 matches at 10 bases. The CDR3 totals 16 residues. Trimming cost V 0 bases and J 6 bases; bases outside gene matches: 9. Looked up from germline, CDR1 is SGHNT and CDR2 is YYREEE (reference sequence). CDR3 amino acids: CASSLATSGIGVEQYF. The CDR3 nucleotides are TGTGCCAGCAGCTTGGCAACTAGCGGGATAGGGGTCGAGCAGTACTTC.

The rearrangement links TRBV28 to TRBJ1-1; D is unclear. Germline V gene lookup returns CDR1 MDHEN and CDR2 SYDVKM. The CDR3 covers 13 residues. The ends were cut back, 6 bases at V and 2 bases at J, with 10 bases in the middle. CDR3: CASRFYFNTEAFF. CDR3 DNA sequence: TGTGCCAGCAGATTTTACTTTAACACTGAAGCTTTCTTT.

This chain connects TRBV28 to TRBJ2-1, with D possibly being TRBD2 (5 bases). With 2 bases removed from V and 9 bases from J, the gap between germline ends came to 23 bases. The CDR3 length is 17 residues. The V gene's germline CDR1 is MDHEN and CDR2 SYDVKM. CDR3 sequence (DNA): TGTGCCAGCAGTTTACTAAACACTAGGACCCTCGAGGGTGAGCAGTTCTTC. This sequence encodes CASSLLNTRTLEGEQFF.